Below are 9 T cell receptor beta chains sequenced from a single sample in a study of CD8+CD57+ T cells in acquired aplastic anemia. For sequencing, patients were chosen who had shown expansion of CD8+CD57+ cells by flow cytometry. Genomic DNA, the template, was used for profiling of the TCR beta VDJ and CDR3. TCRdb processed the reads anew with MiXCR; each CDR3 protein has one entry. The sample gives 150,000 to 200,000 distinct CDR3 sequences, roughly half of which show up once; 2.5% to 4% is in the top ten. The sample consisted of sorted CD4+, CD8+, or CD8+CD57+ T cells (not recorded which) from PBMCs. These TCRs come from a human donor with aplastic anemia.

A remark on this clonotype: In this CDR3 the conserved last residue, phenylalanine or tryptophan, is missing, so a read error is likely. The chain couples TRBV2 to TRBJ1-1; unclear D gene. Trimming left V 5 bases short and J 5 bases short, with 12 bases between. The V gene's germline CDR1 is SNHLY and CDR2 FYNNEI. The CDR3 has 13 amino acids. The CDR3 protein is CASSFSRRTEAFL. DNA for the CDR3: TGTGCCAGCAGTTTTTCGAGGCGGACTGAAGCTTTCCTT.

The rearrangement uses TRBV5-1 and TRBJ2-3; weak D call: TRBD1 (6 bases). The germline V gene encodes CDR1 SGHRS and CDR2 YFSETQ. The CDR3 is made up of 16 amino acids. The ends were cut back, 3 bases at V and 9 bases at J, with 23 bases in the middle. The CDR3 bases are TGCGCCAGCAGCTCTTCTTTGCAGGGGATTACTTTGACGCAGTATTTT. Amino acid sequence: CASSSSLQGITLTQYF.

The chain joins TRBV7-6 to TRBJ1-1; maybe TRBD1 (6 bases). In germline, CDR1 is SGHVS, CDR2 FNYEAQ. V lost 5 bases, J lost 8 bases, and 9 bases lay in between. CDR3 size: 11 residues. CDR3 in amino acids: CASSMGHEAFF. As DNA, the CDR3 is TGTGCCAGCAGCATGGGACACGAAGCTTTCTTT.

This clonotype appeared many times. The chain employs TRBV6-5 and TRBJ1-1, with a possible D match to TRBD1 (6 bases). This CDR3 has 12 amino acids. Germline V gene lookup returns CDR1 MNHEY and CDR2 SVGAGI. With 2 bases removed from V and 8 bases from J, the gap between germline ends came to 9 bases. The DNA for the CDR3 is TGTGCCAGCAGTTACGGTGGGACAGAAGCTTTCTTT. Its translation is CASSYGGTEAFF.

In its sample, this clonotype was seen once. This sequence joins TRBV12-3 or TRBV12-4 and TRBJ1-5; TRBD1 aligns across 7 bases. The CDR3 length is 16 residues. V dropped 6 bases and J dropped 1; count of bases not matched to a gene: 9. CDR3 protein: CASRLGTVSSNQPQHF. DNA for the CDR3: TGTGCCAGCAGGCTCGGGACAGTAAGCAGCAATCAGCCCCAGCATTTT.

This clonotype was found a few times. The chain carries TRBV19 and TRBJ1-5; no clear D. This CDR3 has 12 amino acids. The V and J ends lost 5 bases and 0 bases respectively, with 2 bases between them. Germline CDR1 reads LNHDA; CDR2 reads SQIVND (reference sequence). CDR3 in amino acids: CASSHSNQPQHF. In DNA, the CDR3 is TGTGCCAGTAGTCATAGCAATCAGCCCCAGCATTTT.

This clonotype was counted a few times. The chain uses TRBV15 and TRBJ1-1; TRBD1 agrees at 7 bases. V trimming: 1 base; J trimming: 10 bases; junction bases outside the gene matches: 12. The CDR3 has 15 residues. Germline V gene data show CDR1 as LNHNV and CDR2 as YYDKDF (reference sequence). The CDR3 DNA reads TGTGCCACCAGCAGAGGCGGGACAGTCCGGTCAGGAGCTTTCTTT. Translating it yields CATSRGGTVRSGAFF.

With regard to this clonotype: One base away lies a much larger clone, so this may be a sequencing read error. This chain connects TRBV11-1 to TRBJ2-3, with 7 bases matching TRBD2. This CDR3 has 16 residues. After removal of 0 bases from V and 0 bases from J, the junction contained 3 bases not matched to a gene. Germline V lookup: CDR1 SGHAT, CDR2 FQDESV (reference sequence). The CDR3 loop is CASSLALADSTDTQYF. CDR3 DNA: TGTGCCAGCAGCTTAGCTCTAGCGGACAGCACAGATACGCAGTATTTT.

The CDR3 is CASSLEPGDNSPLHF. The CDR3 nucleotides are TGTGCCAGCAGCTTAGAGCCGGGGGACAATTCACCCCTCCACTTT. The rearrangement uses TRBV7-3 and TRBJ1-6, with a possible D match to TRBD1 (5 bases). Per the germline V gene, CDR1 is SGHTA and CDR2 is FQGTGA. V lost 2 bases and J lost 7, with 12 bases in between. The CDR3 is made up of 15 amino acids.